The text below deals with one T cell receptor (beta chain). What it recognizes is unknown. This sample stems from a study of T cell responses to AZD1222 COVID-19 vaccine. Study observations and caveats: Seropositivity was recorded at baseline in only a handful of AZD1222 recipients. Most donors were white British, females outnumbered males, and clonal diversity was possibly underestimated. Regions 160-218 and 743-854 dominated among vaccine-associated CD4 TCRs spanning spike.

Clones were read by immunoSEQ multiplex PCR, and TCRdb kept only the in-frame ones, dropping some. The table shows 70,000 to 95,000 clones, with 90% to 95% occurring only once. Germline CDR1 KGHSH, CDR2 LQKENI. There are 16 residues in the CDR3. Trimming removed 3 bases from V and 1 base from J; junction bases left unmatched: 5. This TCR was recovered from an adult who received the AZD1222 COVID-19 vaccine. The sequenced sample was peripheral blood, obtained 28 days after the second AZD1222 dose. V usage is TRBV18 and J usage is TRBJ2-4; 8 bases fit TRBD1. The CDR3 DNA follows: TGTGCCAGCTCACCTGACCGGGACAGGGCCAAAAACATTCAGTACTTC. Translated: CASSPDRDRAKNIQYF.